These 14 T cell receptor beta chains originate from one sample sequenced in a study of PD-1 blockade in mismatch repair-deficient tumors. Clones were sequenced by immunoSEQ multiplex PCR, and TCRdb holds only the in-frame ones, with some missing. Among 100,000 to 150,000 clones listed, around 87% were seen once. The specimen was peripheral blood, collected 44 weeks after starting pembrolizumab. The receptor set was obtained from an adult with mismatch repair-deficient cancer.

This rearrangement joins TRBV30 to TRBJ1-5; D is unclear. The CDR3 consists of 15 residues. The V end was cut by 0 bases, the J end by 1 base, with 10 bases between. CDR1 is GTSNPN and CDR2 is SVGIG in the germline V gene (reference sequence). CDR3 sequence: CAWSVWVRSNQPQHF. Here the CDR3 DNA reads TGTGCCTGGAGTGTTTGGGTTAGGAGCAATCAGCCCCAGCATTTT.

The chain uses TRBV2 and TRBJ1-2; D not certain. V lost 0 bases to trimming and J lost 4 bases, with 12 bases between them. The CDR3 is 15 amino acids. CDR1 and CDR2 (germline): SNHLY, FYNNEI. The CDR3 DNA sequence: TGTGCCAGCAGTGAAGCGCGTGCATTGCCCTATGGCTACACCTTC. Protein product: CASSEARALPYGYTF.

CDR3 protein: CASSVGGTQGEQYF. In nucleotides, the CDR3 is TGTGCCAGCAGCGTAGGAGGGACACAGGGCGAGCAGTACTTC. The chain carries TRBV9 and TRBJ2-7; D is perhaps TRBD1 (6 bases). The V end was cut by 0 bases, the J end by 6 bases, with 13 bases between. Per the germline V gene, CDR1 is SGDLS and CDR2 is YYNGEE. The CDR3 loop spans 14 amino acids. The full variable domain, its missing parts supplied by reference TRBV9 and TRBJ2-7, is DSGVTQTPKHLITATGQRVTLRCSPRSGDLSVYWYQQSLDQGLQFLIQYYNGEERAKGNILERFSAQQFPDLHSELNLSSLELGDSALYFCASSVGGTQGEQYFGPGTRLTVT.

This chain joins TRBV11-2 and TRBJ2-2; D is perhaps TRBD2 (5 bases). Germline lookup yields CDR1 SGHAT and CDR2 FQNNGV. The ends were cut back, 4 bases at V and 9 bases at J, with 15 bases in the middle. The CDR3 extends over 14 amino acids. The CDR3 region is CASSSRELIRELFF. The CDR3, as DNA: TGTGCCAGCAGCTCAAGGGAGTTGATCCGGGAGCTGTTTTTT.

V is TRBV15 and J is TRBJ2-3, with D tentatively TRBD2 (6 bases). The germline V gene encodes CDR1 LNHNV and CDR2 YYDKDF (reference sequence). This CDR3 region has 17 residues. The ends were cut back, 1 base at V and 1 base at J, with 15 bases in the middle. CDR3 in amino acids: CATSRAVGLAGTDTQYF. CDR3 DNA: TGTGCCACCAGCAGAGCAGTGGGACTCGCGGGCACAGATACGCAGTATTTT.

A remark on this clone: Other DNA sequences from this sample encode an identical CDR3 as well. V and J are TRBV9 and TRBJ2-7; TRBD2 agrees at 12 bases. There are 15 residues in the CDR3. V was pared by 0 bases and J by 3 bases, with 1 base of the junction left unmatched. Looked up from germline, CDR1 is SGDLS and CDR2 is YYNGEE. Here the CDR3 reads CASSVGLAGDYEQYF. The DNA for the CDR3 is TGTGCCAGCAGCGTAGGACTAGCGGGAGACTACGAGCAGTACTTC.

The DNA of the CDR3 is TGTGCCAGCAGCCCGGACAACCCCTCTCCCTATGGCTACACCTTC. It codes for CASSPDNPSPYGYTF. The chain links TRBV5-6 to TRBJ1-2, with D perhaps matching TRBD1 (5 bases). Between the trimmed V and J ends, which lost 4 bases and 4 bases, there was a span of 17 bases. The CDR3 runs to 15 residues. Germline lookup yields CDR1 SGHDT and CDR2 YYEEEE.

The chain employs TRBV25-1 and TRBJ2-1, with TRBD2 matching 8 bases. Germline V gene data show CDR1 as MGHDK and CDR2 as SYGVNS. The junction had 2 bases not matched to a gene; V was cut back by 2 bases and J by 2 bases. The CDR3 consists of 15 residues. CDR3 amino acids: CASSEPGGPYNEQFF. CDR3 bases: TGTGCCAGCAGTGAACCGGGAGGGCCCTACAATGAGCAGTTCTTC.

V and J are TRBV4-3 and TRBJ2-7; 7 nucleotides agree with TRBD2. CDR3 size: 15 residues. Germline values: CDR1 LGHNA, CDR2 YSLEER. Unmatched junction bases numbered 8, after V lost 4 bases and J lost 2 bases. The CDR3 DNA sequence: TGCGCCAGCAGCCGAGACTCTAGCGGAGCCTACGAGCAGTACTTC. Translated, it gives CASSRDSSGAYEQYF.

This chain links TRBV7-9 with TRBJ2-5; D is perhaps TRBD1 (5 bases). Trimming cost V 6 bases and J 7 bases, with 21 bases left between them. The CDR3 totals 15 residues. Germline-derived CDR1 and CDR2 are SEHNR and FQNEAQ (reference sequence). The CDR3 DNA reads as TGTGCCAGCAGGAACACCAGGTTAGGGGATCGGACCCAGTACTTC. Protein sequence: CASRNTRLGDRTQYF. Together with reference TRBV7-9 and TRBJ2-5, the CDR3 gives the full variable domain: DTGVSQNPRHKITKRGQNVTFRCDPISEHNRLYWYRQTLGQGPEFLTYFQNEAQLEKSRLLSDRFSAERPKGSFSTLEIQRTEQGDSAMYLCASRNTRLGDRTQYFGPGTRLLVL.

The rearrangement links TRBV7-9 to TRBJ1-3; D unclear. V shed 5 bases and J shed 4 bases, with 27 bases lying between them. CDR1 SEHNR and CDR2 FQNEAQ come from the germline V gene (reference sequence). The CDR3 length is 19 residues. CDR3 residues: CASSHPLLWAGLSGNTIYF. Here the CDR3 DNA reads TGTGCCAGCAGCCATCCCCTCCTATGGGCCGGTCTGAGCGGAAACACCATATATTTT.

V and J are TRBV13 and TRBJ1-1, with D unresolved. CDR1 and CDR2 from the germline V gene are PRHDT and FYEKMQ (reference sequence). Between the trimmed V and J ends, which lost 1 base and 1 base, there was a span of 10 bases. The CDR3 has 15 residues. DNA of the CDR3: TGTGCCAGCAGCTTAGCCTCGTGGAAGAACACTGAAGCTTTCTTT. Translated: CASSLASWKNTEAFF.

The gene calls are TRBV9 and TRBJ2-3; D uncertain. In germline, CDR1 is SGDLS, CDR2 YYNGEE. V gave up 0 bases and J gave up 5 bases, with 10 bases separating them. There are 14 residues in the CDR3. The CDR3 DNA reads TGTGCCAGCAGCGTAGCCAGGTGGGGAGATACGCAGTATTTT. As protein: CASSVARWGDTQYF.

The J gene is TRBJ2-5, the V gene TRBV4-1, with 8 bases fitting TRBD2. Unmatched junction bases numbered 12, after V lost 4 bases and J lost 2 bases. The germline V gene has CDR1 MGHRA and CDR2 YSYEKL. There are 17 residues in the CDR3. In DNA, the CDR3 is TGCGCCAGCAGCCTGGGAATAGCGGGACACCCTCAAGAGACCCAGTACTTC. Amino acids: CASSLGIAGHPQETQYF.